This TCR beta chain was identified during a study of cytomegalovirus exposure and HLA in healthy donors. General study points: Reports indicated that the classifier achieved high specificity and sensitivity in diagnosing cytomegalovirus status.

This PCR relied on a set of 60 Vbeta primers and 13 Jbeta primers. Clones were sequenced by immunoSEQ multiplex PCR, and TCRdb holds only the in-frame ones, with some missing. The sample comprises about 120,000 clones, almost 85% of which are singletons, and 1.4% to 1.5% rests with the top ten. A word on this clone: The antigen is undetermined.

There are 12 residues in the CDR3. The V gene lost 11 bases and the J gene lost 5 bases, with 16 bases spanning the gap. The germline gives CDR1 SNHLY, CDR2 FYNNEI. The sequence came from a woman between 18 and 29 years old in good health and CMV-seronegative. The sequenced material came from PBMCs. The genes are TRBV2 and TRBJ2-7; a possible D gene is TRBD1 (5 bases). The CDR3 region has the DNA TGTGCCTGGGGCGTCAGTCGCCACGAGCAGTACTTC. As protein: CAWGVSRHEQYF.